The 29 T cell receptor beta chains in this list originate from one sample, sequenced in a study of blood T cell repertoires in COVID-19. This table comes from immunoSEQ multiplex PCR, and its TCRdb copy is limited to in-frame clones, with some not included. The top ten clones hold about 7.4% of a sample with roughly 230,000 clones, roughly 80% of them seen once. The sequenced sample was peripheral blood. The receptor set was obtained from a woman between 45 and 65 years old with acute or convalescent COVID-19.

This chain uses TRBV19 with TRBJ1-3, with 8 bases aligning to TRBD1. The V gene end was trimmed by 3 bases and the J gene end by 0 bases; junction bases not matched to a gene: 7. Germline CDR1 LNHDA, CDR2 SQIVND (reference sequence). This CDR3 has 17 amino acids. For the CDR3, the DNA is TGTGCCAGTAGTATCGGAACAGGGGGTAACTCTGGAAACACCATATATTTT. Its translation is CASSIGTGGNSGNTIYF.

This chain connects TRBV27 to TRBJ1-1; unclear D gene. The CDR3 consists of 12 residues. Per germline, CDR1 MNHEY and CDR2 SMNVEV (reference sequence). The ends were cut back, 4 bases at V and 4 bases at J, with 7 bases in the middle. CDR3 amino acids: CASSSGGTEAFF. The CDR3 region has the DNA TGTGCCAGCAGTTCTGGCGGCACTGAAGCTTTCTTT.

This rearrangement joins TRBV5-1 to TRBJ2-7; 10 nucleotides line up with TRBD1. This CDR3 has 14 amino acids. CDR1 and CDR2 from the germline V gene are SGHRS and YFSETQ. V trimming: 7 bases; J trimming: 7 bases; junction bases outside the gene matches: 11. Here the CDR3 DNA reads TGCGCCAGCTATCCCGGGACAGGGGAAGGGGAGCAGTACTTC. Translating gives CASYPGTGEGEQYF.

The rearrangement joins TRBV4-1 to TRBJ2-5, with 7 bases matching TRBD1. Germline V gene sequence: CDR1 MGHRA, CDR2 YSYEKL. CDR3 length equals 13 residues. Germline trimming cut 1 base from V and 4 bases from J; bases unmatched to any gene: 0. The CDR3, as DNA: TGCGCCAGCAGCCAAGCAGGGGGAGAGACCCAGTACTTC. Translation: CASSQAGGETQYF.

This clone showed up just a few times. The rearrangement links TRBV25-1 to TRBJ1-4; the D gene is possibly TRBD1 (5 bases). The CDR3 spans 14 residues. Trimming cost V 6 bases and J 8 bases, with 16 bases left between them. Per the germline V gene, CDR1 is MGHDK and CDR2 is SYGVNS. Here the CDR3 reads CASRPGQGDEKLFF. As DNA, the CDR3 is TGTGCCAGCAGGCCCGGCCAGGGTGACGAAAAACTGTTTTTT.

This sequence joins TRBV2 and TRBJ1-2; TRBD1 agrees at 7 bases. CDR3 length: 12 amino acids. V was clipped by 7 bases and J by 2 bases; unmatched bases: 1. Germline V CDR1 and CDR2: SNHLY, FYNNEI. The CDR3 spells CASMGQNYGYTF. The DNA of the CDR3 is TGTGCCAGCATGGGACAGAACTATGGCTACACCTTC.

The rearrangement uses TRBV11-3 and TRBJ2-3; D not resolved. This CDR3 comprises 12 residues. The germline CDR1 and CDR2 sequences are SGHNT and YENEEA. V was trimmed by 2 bases and J by 4 bases, leaving 4 bases between them. The CDR3 loop reads CASSLQSDTQYF. CDR3 DNA sequence: TGTGCCAGCAGCTTACAGTCAGATACGCAGTATTTT.

CDR3 DNA: TGTGCCAGCAGCGGGAACAGCAACACTGAAGCTTTCTTT. It specifies CASSGNSNTEAFF. This rearrangement joins TRBV6-5 to TRBJ1-1; D remains unclear. The CDR3 extends over 13 amino acids. The germline gives CDR1 MNHEY, CDR2 SVGAGI. V was clipped by 6 bases and J by 2 bases, with 10 bases between them.

This clone has just a few counts. The J gene is TRBJ1-1, the V gene TRBV4-3, with D maybe TRBD1 (5 bases). The germline V gene encodes CDR1 LGHNA and CDR2 YSLEER. The CDR3 is 17 amino acids. The V and J ends lost 0 bases and 1 base respectively, with 15 bases between them. The CDR3 region is CASSQEPQGGTNTEAFF. DNA of the CDR3: TGCGCCAGCAGCCAAGAACCCCAGGGAGGTACGAACACTGAAGCTTTCTTT.

V and J are TRBV7-2 and TRBJ2-5; D might be TRBD2 (6 bases). This CDR3 comprises 15 residues. Germline V CDR1 and CDR2: SGHTA, FQGNSA. Deletions cut 4 bases from V and 2 bases from J, with 14 bases between. The CDR3 here is CASSSETRIQETQYF. Written as DNA, the CDR3 is TGTGCCAGCAGCTCCGAGACTAGGATTCAAGAGACCCAGTACTTC.

V and J are TRBV6-5 and TRBJ1-5, with D tentatively TRBD1 (5 bases). V was cut by 7 bases and J by 6 bases, with 13 bases left in between. CDR3 size: 13 residues. Germline CDR1 MNHEY, CDR2 SVGAGI. The CDR3 spells CASTQGSGQPQHF. CDR3 nucleotides: TGTGCCAGCACCCAGGGTTCTGGTCAGCCCCAGCATTTT.

The sample holds a few counts of this clone. J is TRBJ2-7 and V is TRBV7-2; the D gene is possibly TRBD1 (5 bases). Per the germline V gene, CDR1 is SGHTA and CDR2 is FQGNSA. This CDR3 is 15 amino acids long. The V end was cut by 0 bases, the J end by 3 bases, with 12 bases between. This chain's CDR3 is CASSLALWGNYEQYF. The CDR3 bases are TGTGCCAGCAGCTTAGCGCTTTGGGGCAACTACGAGCAGTACTTC.

The genes are TRBV7-3 and TRBJ2-1; D perhaps matches TRBD1 (5 bases). The CDR3 runs to 16 residues. The V end lost 5 bases, the J end lost 0 bases, and 14 bases lay between the germline ends. Germline CDR1 reads SGHTA; CDR2 reads FQGTGA. CDR3 in DNA: TGTGCCAGCAGCCCGGAAGGGGTCCTCTCCTACAATGAGCAGTTCTTC. This sequence encodes CASSPEGVLSYNEQFF.

The chain links TRBV5-4 to TRBJ2-1; 10 bases line up with TRBD2. The V and J ends lost 10 bases and 6 bases, in that order; junction bases with no gene match: 10. CDR3 length: 14 amino acids. The germline CDR1 and CDR2 sequences are SGHNT and YYREEE (reference sequence). In DNA, the CDR3 is TGTGCCGGCTCAACCGGGACTAGCGTCAATGAGCAGTTCTTC. It specifies CAGSTGTSVNEQFF. Supplemented by reference TRBV5-4 and TRBJ2-1, the full variable domain reads ETGVTQSPTHLIKTRGQQVTLRCSSQSGHNTVSWYQQALGQGPQFIFQYYREEENGRGNFPPRFSGLQFPNYSSELNVNALELDDSALYLCAGSTGTSVNEQFFGPGTRLTVL.

V and J are TRBV12-3 or TRBV12-4 and TRBJ2-3; 7 bases agree with TRBD1. V trimming: 6 bases; J trimming: 4 bases; junction bases outside the gene matches: 4. This CDR3 is built from 13 residues. Here the CDR3 reads CASRQTGSDTQYF. Here the CDR3 DNA reads TGTGCCAGCAGGCAGACAGGGTCAGATACGCAGTATTTT.

This chain connects TRBV19 to TRBJ2-1; 13 bases are a match to TRBD2. The CDR3 spans 15 residues. The germline V gene encodes CDR1 LNHDA and CDR2 SQIVND (reference sequence). V lost 4 bases, J lost 7 bases, and 4 bases stayed unmatched. The CDR3 loop is CASSTTSGGSNEQFF. The DNA of the CDR3 is TGTGCCAGTAGTACGACTAGCGGGGGGTCAAATGAGCAGTTCTTC.

This clone has a handful of counts. The chain's CDR3 is CASRSQGFNQPQHF. CDR3 DNA sequence: TGTGCCAGCAGATCGCAGGGGTTCAATCAGCCCCAGCATTTT. The J gene is TRBJ1-5, the V gene TRBV27, with D maybe TRBD1 (6 bases). This CDR3 contains 14 residues. Trimming pared 6 bases from V and 3 bases from J, leaving 12 bases between. CDR1 is MNHEY and CDR2 is SMNVEV in the germline V gene (reference sequence).

The gene calls are TRBV2 and TRBJ1-1; 9 positions agree with TRBD1. The V gene's germline CDR1 is SNHLY and CDR2 FYNNEI. V dropped 6 bases and J dropped 1; count of bases not matched to a gene: 12. This CDR3 is 17 amino acids long. The CDR3 region is CASRMTGGGLRNTEAFF. CDR3 nucleotides: TGTGCCAGCAGGATGACAGGGGGAGGTTTGCGGAACACTGAAGCTTTCTTT.

The chain links TRBV7-9 to TRBJ1-2; 9 bases match TRBD1. Germline V gene lookup returns CDR1 SEHNR and CDR2 FQNEAQ (reference sequence). The CDR3 covers 14 residues. V lost 5 bases to trimming and J lost 3 bases; unmatched junction nucleotides: 4. The CDR3, as DNA: TGTGCCAGCAGCGAGAGGACAGGGGACTATGGCTACACCTTC. As protein: CASSERTGDYGYTF.

The V gene is TRBV5-1, the J gene TRBJ1-2; D remains ambiguous. The CDR3 is 13 residues long. CDR1 SGHRS and CDR2 YFSETQ come from the germline V gene. V was trimmed by 1 base and J by 2 bases, leaving 6 bases between them. For the CDR3, the DNA is TGCGCCAGCAGCTTGAACGGGAACTATGGCTACACCTTC. It is translated as CASSLNGNYGYTF.

The chain carries TRBV29-1 and TRBJ1-1, with 10 bases that match TRBD1. Germline values: CDR1 SQVTM, CDR2 ANQGSEA. The CDR3 is 13 residues long. J lost 4 bases, V lost 7 bases, and 6 bases had no gene match. This chain's CDR3 is CSETTGGGTEAFF. Here the CDR3 DNA reads TGCAGCGAGACGACAGGGGGCGGCACTGAAGCTTTCTTT.

V is TRBV24-1 and J is TRBJ1-6; D is possibly TRBD1 (6 bases). Germline-derived CDR1 and CDR2 are KGHDR and SFDVKD. The germline V and J ends were trimmed by 10 bases and 11 bases, with 17 bases remaining between them. The CDR3 sequence is 13 residues long. CDR3 amino acids: CATQWTARAPLHF. CDR3 bases: TGTGCCACGCAGTGGACAGCCCGGGCACCCCTCCACTTT.

This sequence joins TRBV5-1 and TRBJ2-3; D is unresolved. The CDR3 is made up of 13 amino acids. Germline values: CDR1 SGHRS, CDR2 YFSETQ. Trimming took 7 bases from V and 0 from J, leaving 9 bases between them. The chain's CDR3 is CASGQSSTDTQYF. CDR3 DNA: TGCGCCAGCGGCCAGTCTAGCACAGATACGCAGTATTTT.

This chain links TRBV19 with TRBJ2-7; TRBD1 agrees at 7 bases. V lost 5 bases and J lost 3; bases outside the gene matches: 7. This CDR3 comprises 14 residues. The germline CDR1 and CDR2 sequences are LNHDA and SQIVND (reference sequence). The CDR3 DNA reads TGTGCCAGTAGTGCCCCCGGGACAGTCTACGAGCAGTACTTC. Translation: CASSAPGTVYEQYF.

This chain joins TRBV23-1 and TRBJ2-7; a possible D gene is TRBD1 (6 bases). TRBV23-1 is an open reading frame whose function is uncertain. Trimming shortened V by 4 bases and J by 5 bases, and 12 bases separated the two germline ends. This CDR3 has 13 amino acids. The CDR3 here is CASSPNRVHEQYF. CDR3 nucleotides: TGCGCCAGCAGTCCAAACAGGGTCCACGAGCAGTACTTC.

The chain uses TRBV5-5 and TRBJ2-3; no definite D call. V shed 1 base and J shed 4 bases, with 7 bases lying between them. CDR3 size: 13 residues. In germline, CDR1 is SGHKS, CDR2 YYEKEE (reference sequence). In DNA, the CDR3 is TGTGCCAGCAGCTTGCCAGGTTCAGATACGCAGTATTTT. Encoded protein: CASSLPGSDTQYF.

This clone occurred a few times. This rearrangement joins TRBV27 to TRBJ2-7; tentative D call: TRBD1 (6 bases). Trimming stripped 6 bases from V and 0 bases from J, with 9 bases between. CDR1 is MNHEY, CDR2 SMNVEV, per germline (reference sequence). The CDR3 runs to 13 residues. The CDR3 sequence: CASRLQGSYEQYF. Here the CDR3 DNA reads TGTGCCAGCAGATTACAGGGCTCCTACGAGCAGTACTTC.

This chain links TRBV9 with TRBJ2-1, with 7 bases matching TRBD1. The CDR3 is 14 residues long. The junction had 3 bases not matched to a gene; V was cut back by 0 bases and J by 6 bases. Looked up from germline, CDR1 is SGDLS and CDR2 is YYNGEE. CDR3 loop: CASSVAGQANEQFF. The CDR3 DNA reads TGTGCCAGCAGCGTAGCAGGACAGGCCAATGAGCAGTTCTTC.

This rearrangement joins TRBV2 to TRBJ2-6, with 7 bases identical to TRBD1. Germline CDR1 SNHLY, CDR2 FYNNEI. V lost 10 bases to trimming and J lost 1 base; unmatched junction nucleotides: 10. The CDR3 sequence is 16 residues long. The CDR3 DNA sequence: TGTGCCACCACAGGGGACATATTTTCTGGGGCCAACGTCCTGACTTTC. This gives the protein CATTGDIFSGANVLTF.